The source of this TCR beta chain is a study of shared clonotypes between healthy human individuals. In replicate PCRs of unsorted PBMC, about 300 ng DNA, around 33,000 T cell genomes, was used. As originally analysed: ImmunoSEQ junction-only sequences lacked quality scores, so their filtering differed. Using immunoSEQ multiplex PCR, the repertoire was profiled, and TCRdb retains in-frame clones only, with some absent. V and J calls and clone size are given by that table; D and trimming were obtained from the DNA. The repertoire holds about 490,000 clones, 60% to 85% seen once, with 10% to 15% in the top ten. Whole-study results and caveats: Donor clonotype sharing was expected to depend on sequencing depth. The low donor count limited represented genetic and exposure-history diversity.

CDR3 length equals 14 residues. From germline, CDR1 is MNHNS and CDR2 SASEGT. The ends lost 5 bases at V and 3 bases at J; junction bases unmatched: 4. Comment on this clone: Its specificity is not known.

This TCR came from a woman aged 40 to 50 in good health. Some clones in this sample may be carry-over from other donors' samples. The sequencing sample was made of PBMCs. This chain connects TRBV6-1 to TRBJ1-5; 7 bases are a match to TRBD1. CDR3 region: CASSRQGPNQPQHF. Here the CDR3 DNA reads TGTGCCAGCAGTAGACAGGGACCCAATCAGCCCCAGCATTTT.